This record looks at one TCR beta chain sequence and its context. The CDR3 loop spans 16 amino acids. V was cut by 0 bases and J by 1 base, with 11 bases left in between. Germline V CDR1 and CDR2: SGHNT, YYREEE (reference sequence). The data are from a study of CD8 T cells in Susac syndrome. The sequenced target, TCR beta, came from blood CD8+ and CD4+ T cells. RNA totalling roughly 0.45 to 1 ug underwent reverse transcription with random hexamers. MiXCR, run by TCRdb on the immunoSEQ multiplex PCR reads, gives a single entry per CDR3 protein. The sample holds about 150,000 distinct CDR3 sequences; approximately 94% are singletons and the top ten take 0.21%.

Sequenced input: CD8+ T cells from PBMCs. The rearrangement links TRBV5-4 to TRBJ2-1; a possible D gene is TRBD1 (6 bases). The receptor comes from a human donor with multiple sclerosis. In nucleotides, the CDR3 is TGTGCCAGCAGCTTGGACGAGGGGGAATCCTACAATGAGCAGTTCTTC. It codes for CASSLDEGESYNEQFF.